Listed here is a single T cell receptor (beta chain). As yet, its antigen is unknown. The entry originates in a study of shared clonotypes between healthy human individuals. Study-level findings and limits: Compared with memory subsets, naive subsets generally had larger estimated richness.

Samples underwent the assay at deep level. Method: immunoSEQ multiplex PCR; TCRdb's copy keeps in-frame clones and lacks some. The sample consists of around 100,000 clones, approximately 70% of them appearing once. Looked up from germline, CDR1 is LGHNA and CDR2 is YNFKEQ. CDR3 length: 17 amino acids. Trimming took off 4 bases at V and 4 bases at J, with 20 bases between the two ends. The receptor was derived from a woman in her twenties or thirties in good health. The rearrangement joins TRBV4-2 to TRBJ2-1; D is possibly TRBD2 (6 bases). Sequenced sample: memory CD8+ T cells sorted from blood. Sample subset: CD45RO+ cells pooled with CCR7-negative TemRA cells. In DNA, the CDR3 is TGTGCCAGCAGCCCTAATCCCGGGGGAGCGTCATACAATGAGCAGTTCTTC. This encodes CASSPNPGGASYNEQFF.